This TCR beta chain was retrieved from a study of cytomegalovirus exposure and HLA in healthy donors. General observations from the study: Later on, an analysis found that several of the most significant clusters appeared to be linked to common viral pathogens, which included parvovirus B19.

In the PCR, 60 Vbeta and 13 Jbeta primers were used. TCRdb's copy holds only in-frame clones and misses some; the assay was immunoSEQ multiplex PCR. This sample has some 110,000 clones, with approximately 69% found just once. The CDR3 is 12 residues long. Trimming left V 7 bases short and J 7 bases short, with 11 bases between. The germline V gene has CDR1 MNHEY and CDR2 SVGAGI. With respect to this clone: Its matching antigen is unknown.

The V call is TRBV6-5, the J call TRBJ1-5; D not certain. Sequenced material: PBMCs. This TCR was sampled from a man aged 25 to 40 in good health and CMV-seronegative. This chain's CDR3 is CASKKGGQPQHF. DNA of the CDR3: TGTGCCAGCAAGAAGGGAGGGCAGCCCCAGCATTTT.